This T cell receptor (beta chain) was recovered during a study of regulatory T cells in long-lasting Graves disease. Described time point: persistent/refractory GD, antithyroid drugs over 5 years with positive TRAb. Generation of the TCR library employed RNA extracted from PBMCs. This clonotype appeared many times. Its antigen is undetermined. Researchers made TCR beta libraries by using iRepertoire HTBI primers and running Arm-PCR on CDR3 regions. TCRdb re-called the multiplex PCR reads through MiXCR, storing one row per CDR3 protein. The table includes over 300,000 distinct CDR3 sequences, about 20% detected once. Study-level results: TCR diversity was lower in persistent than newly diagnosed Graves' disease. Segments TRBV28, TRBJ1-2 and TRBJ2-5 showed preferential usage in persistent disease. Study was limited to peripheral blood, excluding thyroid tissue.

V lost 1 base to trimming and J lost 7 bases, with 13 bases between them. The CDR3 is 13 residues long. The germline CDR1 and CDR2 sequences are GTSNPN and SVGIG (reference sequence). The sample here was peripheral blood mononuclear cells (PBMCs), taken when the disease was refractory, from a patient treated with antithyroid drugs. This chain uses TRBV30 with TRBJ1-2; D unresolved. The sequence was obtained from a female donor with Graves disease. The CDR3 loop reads CAWSGYPVSGYTF. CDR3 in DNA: TGTGCCTGGAGTGGTTACCCCGTATCTGGCTACACCTTC.